This TCR beta chain comes out of a study of blood T cell repertoires in COVID-19. As for the study in general: Acute-phase and convalescent COVID-19 samples originated in the United States, Italy and Spain. Sample material is recorded as cDNA or gDNA derived from T cells, B-cell-depleted T cells, or PBMCs.

The germline gives CDR1 SEHNR, CDR2 FQNEAQ (reference sequence). J lost 8 bases, V lost 4 bases, and 8 bases had no gene match. This CDR3 has 15 amino acids. Authors' data handling: Scientists estimated how many nucleated cells there were by amplifying reference gene primers. Clones were sequenced by immunoSEQ multiplex PCR, and TCRdb holds only the in-frame ones, with some missing. V and J calls and clone size follow that table, whereas D and trimming were derived from the DNA. The data show approximately 88,000 clones, with 75% to 90% seen just once and about a fifth held by the top ten. Sequenced input: peripheral blood. This receptor was identified in a woman older than 75 with acute or convalescent COVID-19. This chain connects TRBV7-9 to TRBJ1-6; 7 bases agree with TRBD1. The CDR3 DNA reads as TGTGCCAGCAGCTCCCACAGGGGACTTTATTCACCCCTCCACTTT. As protein: CASSSHRGLYSPLHF.